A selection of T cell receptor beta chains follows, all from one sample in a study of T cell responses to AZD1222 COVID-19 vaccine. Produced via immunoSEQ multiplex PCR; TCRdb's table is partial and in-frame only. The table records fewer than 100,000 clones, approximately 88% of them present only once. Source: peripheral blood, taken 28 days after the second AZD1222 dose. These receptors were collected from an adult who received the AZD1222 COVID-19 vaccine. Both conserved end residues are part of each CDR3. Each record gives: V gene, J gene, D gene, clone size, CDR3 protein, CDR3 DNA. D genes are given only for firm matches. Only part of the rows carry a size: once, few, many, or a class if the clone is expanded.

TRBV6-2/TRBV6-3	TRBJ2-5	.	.	CASSFVTPEGTQYF	TGTGCCAGCAGTTTTGTTACCCCGGAGGGGACCCAGTACTTC
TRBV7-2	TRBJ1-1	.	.	CASSSYGGTTEAFF	TGTGCCAGCAGCTCCTATGGGGGGACCACTGAAGCTTTCTTT
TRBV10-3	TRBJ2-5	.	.	CAISEPGRAHQETQYF	TGTGCCATCAGTGAGCCGGGCAGGGCCCACCAAGAGACCCAGTACTTC
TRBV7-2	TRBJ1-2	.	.	CASSPQEGRPNYGYTF	TGTGCCAGCAGCCCCCAGGAGGGGCGGCCTAACTATGGCTACACCTTC
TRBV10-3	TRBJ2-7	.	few	CAISESYSFGYEQYF	TGTGCCATCAGTGAGTCCTACAGTTTTGGCTACGAGCAGTACTTC
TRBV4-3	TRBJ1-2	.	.	CASSLGMVISYGYTF	TGCGCCAGCAGCCTTGGTATGGTTATTTCGTATGGCTACACCTTC
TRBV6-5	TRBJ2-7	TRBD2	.	CASHRFTSGPYEQYF	TGTGCCAGCCATAGATTTACTAGCGGACCCTACGAGCAGTACTTC
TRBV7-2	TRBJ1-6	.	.	CASSVQGGGDSPLHF	TGTGCCAGCAGCGTCCAGGGTGGGGGGGATTCACCCCTCCACTTT
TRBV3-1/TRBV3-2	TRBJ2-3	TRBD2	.	CASSSGLAASTDTQYF	TGTGCCAGCAGTTCGGGACTAGCGGCTAGCACAGATACGCAGTATTTT
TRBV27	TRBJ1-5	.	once	CASSLFWGNQPQHF	TGTGCCAGCAGTTTATTCTGGGGCAATCAGCCCCAGCATTTT
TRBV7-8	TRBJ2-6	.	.	CASSARGDGANVLTF	TGTGCCAGCAGCGCCAGGGGGGACGGGGCCAACGTCCTGACTTTC
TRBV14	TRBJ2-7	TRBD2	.	CASSQEGLYEQYF	TGTGCCAGCAGCCAAGAGGGACTATACGAGCAGTACTTC
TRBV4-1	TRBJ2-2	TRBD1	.	CASSRQGVGELFF	TGCGCCAGCAGCAGACAGGGGGTCGGGGAGCTGTTTTTT
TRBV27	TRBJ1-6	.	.	CASTRAGGSYNSPLHF	TGTGCCAGCACCAGGGCGGGGGGGTCCTATAATTCACCCCTCCACTTT
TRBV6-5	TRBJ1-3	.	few	CASSYGHSGNTIYF	TGTGCCAGCAGTTATGGACACTCTGGAAACACCATATATTTT
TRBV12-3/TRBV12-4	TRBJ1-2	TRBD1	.	CASSSTGGDGYTF	TGTGCCAGCAGTTCGACAGGGGGCGATGGCTACACCTTC
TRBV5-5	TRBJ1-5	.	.	CASSLGSNQPQHF	TGTGCCAGCAGCTTGGGCAGCAATCAGCCCCAGCATTTT
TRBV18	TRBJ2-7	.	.	CASSAPSTYEQYF	TGTGCCAGCTCAGCCCCCAGCACCTACGAGCAGTACTTC
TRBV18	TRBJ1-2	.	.	CASSPGANQYGYTF	TGTGCCAGCTCACCAGGAGCCAATCAGTATGGCTACACCTTC
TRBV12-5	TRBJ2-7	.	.	CASQTLQGYEQYF	TGTGCTAGCCAAACATTACAGGGCTACGAGCAGTACTTC
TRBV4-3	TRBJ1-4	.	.	CASSQDKTAGGTTVLAGEKLFF	TGCGCCAGCAGCCAAGATAAAACGGCTGGAGGGACCACAGTATTGGCAGGTGAAAAACTGTTTTTT
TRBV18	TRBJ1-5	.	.	CASSPVRAGNQPQHF	TGTGCCAGCTCACCTGTCAGGGCGGGCAATCAGCCCCAGCATTTT